This record concerns one TCR beta chain sequence. Its antigen is unidentified. TCRdb re-analysed the PCR reads in MiXCR, keeping a single row per CDR3 protein. The profile shows some 14,000 distinct CDR3 sequences, 69% of them singletons. This sample is part of a study of vaccination and CD4 T cells after COVID-19. For the study at large: Post-COVID samples had a sampling time that fell a median around 100 days after diagnosis (range 35 to 161). Overall study results and limits: The appearance of a median 86.3% of reactive clones in convalescent patients occurred only post-vaccination.

The TCR was taken from a human donor who had recovered from COVID-19. Material: CD4+ T cells from blood, obtained after SARS-CoV-2 vaccination.

CDR3 sequence: CSARQYSGSVDTQYF. CDR3 nucleotides: TGCAGTGCTAGGCAATATAGCGGGAGTGTCGATACGCAGTATTTT. This chain joins TRBV20-1 and TRBJ2-3; 9 nucleotides align to TRBD2. The V segment lost 3 bases and the J segment 6 bases; nucleotides outside the gene matches: 10. CDR3 length equals 15 residues. The germline V gene encodes CDR1 DFQATT and CDR2 SNEGSKA (reference sequence).